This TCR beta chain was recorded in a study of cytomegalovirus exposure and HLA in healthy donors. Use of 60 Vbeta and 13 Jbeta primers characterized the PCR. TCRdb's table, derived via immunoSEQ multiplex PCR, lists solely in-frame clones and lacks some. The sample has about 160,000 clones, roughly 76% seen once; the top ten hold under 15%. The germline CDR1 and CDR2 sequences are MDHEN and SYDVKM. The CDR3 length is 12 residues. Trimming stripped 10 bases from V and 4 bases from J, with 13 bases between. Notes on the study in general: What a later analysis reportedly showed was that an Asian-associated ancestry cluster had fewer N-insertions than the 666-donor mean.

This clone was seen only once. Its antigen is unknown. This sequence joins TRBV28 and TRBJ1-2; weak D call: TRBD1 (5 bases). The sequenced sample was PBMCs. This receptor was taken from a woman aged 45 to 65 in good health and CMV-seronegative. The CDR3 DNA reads TGTGCCACCCTCGACAGCGTCTATGGCTACACCTTC. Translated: CATLDSVYGYTF.